This T cell receptor (beta chain) was profiled in a study of cytomegalovirus exposure and HLA in healthy donors. Study-level information: As an earlier analysis found, about 179 million T cells yielded about 120 million unique TCR beta sequences.

In the PCR, 60 Vbeta and 13 Jbeta primers were used. This table comes from immunoSEQ multiplex PCR, and its TCRdb copy is limited to in-frame clones, with some not included. The table for this sample gives under 70,000 clones. V gave up 5 bases and J gave up 1 base; unmatched junction bases: 6. Germline CDR1 SGHAT, CDR2 FQNNGV. This CDR3 spans 15 amino acids. Sequencing input: PBMCs. This TCR was sampled from a woman between 18 and 29 years old in good health and CMV-seronegative. V gene TRBV11-2 combines with J gene TRBJ2-7, with TRBD1 identical over 9 bases. Here the CDR3 reads CASSRDRVISYEQYF. CDR3 DNA: TGTGCCAGCAGCCGGGACAGGGTGATTTCCTACGAGCAGTACTTC.